The 11 T cell receptor beta chains listed next were all sequenced from one sample in a study of blood T cell repertoires in COVID-19. The table came from immunoSEQ multiplex PCR; TCRdb's copy has only in-frame clones and leaves some out. The sample lists some 290,000 clones; 85% to 95% were seen once. The sequencing input was PBMCs or T cells enriched from blood (not recorded which). Source of these receptors: a woman in her twenties or thirties who had been exposed to COVID-19.

The chain couples TRBV19 to TRBJ2-1; 7 bases match TRBD2. Germline CDR1 reads LNHDA; CDR2 reads SQIVND (reference sequence). J was trimmed by 0 bases and V by 3 bases; bases with no gene match: 2. This CDR3 has 15 amino acids. In DNA, the CDR3 is TGTGCCAGTAGTATGGGGGGGAGCTCCTACAATGAGCAGTTCTTC. It specifies CASSMGGSSYNEQFF.

This chain joins TRBV9 and TRBJ2-5; 7 bases fit TRBD2. CDR3 length equals 14 residues. After removal of 0 bases from V and 5 bases from J, the junction contained 4 bases not matched to a gene. Germline values: CDR1 SGDLS, CDR2 YYNGEE. The CDR3 region is CASSVEGGRETQYF. The CDR3 region has the DNA TGTGCCAGCAGCGTAGAGGGAGGGCGGGAGACCCAGTACTTC.

The chain joins TRBV2 to TRBJ1-1; a weak D match, TRBD1 (6 bases). The CDR3 has 14 residues. The germline V gene has CDR1 SNHLY and CDR2 FYNNEI. Trimming left V 5 bases short and J 3 bases short, with 13 bases between. The CDR3 protein is CASSRDTRYTEAFF. The CDR3 DNA follows: TGTGCCAGCAGTAGGGACACGCGCTACACTGAAGCTTTCTTT.

The V and J genes are TRBV24-1 and TRBJ1-2; 7 bases line up with TRBD1. V lost 0 bases and J lost 8; bases outside the gene matches: 8. The CDR3 spans 15 residues. In germline, CDR1 is KGHDR, CDR2 SFDVKD. The CDR3 DNA sequence: TGTGCCACCAGTGATTTGCAACAGGGGATCAGCGGCTACACCTTC. Amino acid sequence: CATSDLQQGISGYTF.

The chain is built from TRBV9 and TRBJ2-7, with a tentative D call TRBD1 (5 bases). CDR1 is SGDLS, CDR2 YYNGEE, per germline. This CDR3 is built from 14 residues. V was shortened by 0 bases and J by 6 bases, with 13 bases between the two germline ends. This CDR3 reads CASSVDQGRSEQYF. DNA of the CDR3: TGTGCCAGCAGCGTAGATCAGGGTAGGTCCGAGCAGTACTTC.

The CDR3 is CASSTGGRYSNQPQHF. The CDR3 DNA reads TGTGCCAGTAGTACAGGGGGGAGATATAGCAATCAGCCCCAGCATTTT. V and J are TRBV19 and TRBJ1-5; 7 nucleotides line up with TRBD1. V gave up 4 bases and J gave up 0 bases; unmatched junction bases: 6. This CDR3 comprises 16 residues. Germline V gene sequence: CDR1 LNHDA, CDR2 SQIVND (reference sequence).

V gene TRBV4-1 combines with J gene TRBJ1-4; 12 nucleotides match TRBD1. The CDR3 runs 17 residues. V shed 5 bases and J 4 bases; nucleotides not matched to a gene: 8. Germline CDR1 MGHRA, CDR2 YSYEKL. CDR3 sequence reads: CASSYRDRGRVNEKLFF. DNA for the CDR3: TGCGCCAGCAGCTACCGGGACAGGGGGCGCGTTAATGAAAAACTGTTTTTT.

The V call is TRBV6-5, the J call TRBJ1-3, with D possibly matching TRBD1 (6 bases). V lost 6 bases and J lost 3, with 15 bases in between. In germline, CDR1 is MNHEY, CDR2 SVGAGI. The CDR3 length is 15 residues. The CDR3 bases are TGTGCCAGCAGCCCCGGGGGGCCATTTGGAAACACCATATATTTT. It specifies CASSPGGPFGNTIYF.

The rearrangement uses TRBV15 and TRBJ1-5; no definite D call. CDR1 LNHNV and CDR2 YYDKDF come from the germline V gene (reference sequence). V was pared by 1 base and J by 2 bases, with 6 bases between. This CDR3 spans 14 amino acids. CDR3 residues: CATSRGGGNQPQHF. CDR3 bases: TGTGCCACCAGCAGAGGGGGAGGCAATCAGCCCCAGCATTTT.

The rearrangement uses TRBV5-6 and TRBJ2-7; TRBD1 is a possible D gene (5 bases). Germline V gene data show CDR1 as SGHDT and CDR2 as YYEEEE. V was cut by 1 base and J by 0 bases, with 8 bases left in between. CDR3 length: 14 residues. The CDR3, as DNA: TGTGCCAGCAGCTTGACAGGACACTCCTACGAGCAGTACTTC. This codes for CASSLTGHSYEQYF.

The J gene is TRBJ2-7, the V gene TRBV6-5; possibly TRBD1 for D (7 bases). The CDR3 totals 13 residues. Trimming cost V 10 bases and J 3 bases, with 16 bases left between them. The germline V gene encodes CDR1 MNHEY and CDR2 SVGAGI. CDR3 DNA: TGTGCCATCAGGGGGGCAGGCGGCTACGAGCAGTACTTC. Protein product: CAIRGAGGYEQYF.